A single TCR beta chain is shown here with its context. Its target is unknown. One end of the junction does not line up with germline, which may come from a read error. Production of TCR beta cDNA used 500 ng total RNA together with a constant-region primer. Library construction for TCR beta comprised three nested multiplex PCR rounds performed with slightly modified ARM-PCR. The two initial PCR rounds, approximately 10 cycles each, used TRBV1-TRBV30 forward and C-beta reverse primers. From the multiplex PCR reads, TCRdb called clonotypes with MiXCR, one entry per CDR3 protein. The sample lists approximately 210,000 distinct CDR3 sequences; 65% were seen once. This CDR3 is built from 13 residues. In germline, CDR1 is SGHAT, CDR2 FQNNGV. The data were obtained in a study of tumor-infiltrating lymphocytes in primary liver carcinoma. In the study overall: The neoplasms were of stage T1-T3 N0M0, with dimensions of about 4.2 to 11 cm across. Study outcomes and limitations: Tumor top-250-clone fractions significantly exceeded those of blood (p = 0.039).

RNA was extracted from whole blood without cell sorting, alongside germline DNA. Input material: peripheral blood. V gene TRBV11-2 combines with J gene TRBJ1-2, with D unclear. The TCR was taken from an older woman with primary liver carcinoma and hepatitis B virus infection. This CDR3 is CASSFHDSYGYTF. The DNA for the CDR3 is TGTGCCAGCAGCTTTCACGATAGCTATGGGTACACCTTC.